The 24 T cell receptor beta chains below all came from one sample that was sequenced in a study of T cell repertoires in cytomegalovirus infection. One entry per CDR3 protein, called by TCRdb with MiXCR from the reads. The sample shows about 770,000 distinct CDR3 sequences, around 29% of them seen only once. These TCRs are of unknown antigen specificity. The sequencing here drew on cultured CD8+ T cells from PBMCs, taken from culture after CMV antigen stimulation. These receptors came from a human donor in good health (CMV status not recorded). Some clones in this sample may be carry-over from other donors' samples.

This clonotype has just a few counts. The V call is TRBV5-6, the J call TRBJ2-3; a possible D gene is TRBD1 (6 bases). V was cut by 4 bases and J by 3 bases, with 15 bases left in between. Germline lookup yields CDR1 SGHDT and CDR2 YYEEEE. This CDR3 spans 15 amino acids. Here the CDR3 reads CASSPTGQGTDTQYF. The CDR3 nucleotides read TGTGCCAGCAGCCCTACGGGACAAGGAACAGATACGCAGTATTTT.

This clonotype was picked up many times. The V gene is TRBV7-9, the J gene TRBJ1-2, with 9 bases matching TRBD1. The CDR3 spans 15 residues. With 0 bases clipped from V and 4 bases from J, the junction kept 3 bases outside the gene matches. The germline CDR1 and CDR2 sequences are SEHNR and FQNEAQ (reference sequence). In nucleotides, the CDR3 is TGTGCCAGCAGCTTAGCCCGGGACAGGGTCTATGGCTACACCTTC. The encoded protein is CASSLARDRVYGYTF.

This clonotype was counted only a few times. The CDR3: CASRLLAGRYNEQFF. CDR3 nucleotide sequence: TGTGCCAGCAGATTACTAGCGGGGAGATACAATGAGCAGTTCTTC. The rearrangement joins TRBV7-2 to TRBJ2-1; 10 positions agree with TRBD2. The CDR3 extends over 15 amino acids. Germline lookup yields CDR1 SGHTA and CDR2 FQGNSA. The junction had 6 bases not matched to a gene; V was cut back by 6 bases and J by 4 bases.

A few counts support this clonotype. This chain links TRBV24-1 with TRBJ2-2; D is unclear. This CDR3 region has 15 residues. Per germline, CDR1 KGHDR and CDR2 SFDVKD. The V gene lost 5 bases and the J gene lost 1 base, with 10 bases spanning the gap. The CDR3 region has the DNA TGTGCCACCAGTGGAAGTTGGGGGAACACCGGGGAGCTGTTTTTT. It is translated as CATSGSWGNTGELFF.

The V gene is TRBV5-6, the J gene TRBJ1-5, with a weak D call TRBD1 (5 bases). This CDR3 region has 15 residues. Germline V lookup: CDR1 SGHDT, CDR2 YYEEEE. V shed 3 bases and J shed 0 bases, with 10 bases lying between them. Written as DNA, the CDR3 is TGTGCCAGCAGCTGGGGGACTGGTAGCAATCAGCCCCAGCATTTT. This sequence encodes CASSWGTGSNQPQHF. The complete variable domain, with remaining parts taken from reference TRBV5-6 and TRBJ1-5, reads DAGVTQSPTHLIKTRGQQVTLRCSPKSGHDTVSWYQQALGQGPQFIFQYYEEEERQRGNFPDRFSGHQFPNYSSELNVNALLLGDSALYLCASSWGTGSNQPQHFGDGTRLSIL.

The chain joins TRBV4-1 to TRBJ2-1; D not certain. CDR1 is MGHRA and CDR2 is YSYEKL in the germline V gene. Between the trimmed V and J ends, which lost 3 bases and 4 bases, there was a span of 7 bases. This CDR3 is 13 amino acids long. CDR3: CASSHSPYNEQFF. For the CDR3, the DNA is TGCGCCAGCAGCCATAGTCCATACAATGAGCAGTTCTTC.

This clonotype was detected only a few times. J is TRBJ1-1 and V is TRBV7-9; D not certain. V was pared by 4 bases and J by 1 base, with 19 bases between. The CDR3 is 17 amino acids. Germline CDR1 and CDR2: SEHNR and FQNEAQ (reference sequence). In DNA form, the CDR3 reads TGTGCCAGCAGCTCGATAAGAACCGGCGACAAGAACACTGAAGCTTTCTTT. It codes for CASSSIRTGDKNTEAFF. Full variable domain (missing parts from reference TRBV7-9 and TRBJ1-1): DTGVSQNPRHKITKRGQNVTFRCDPISEHNRLYWYRQTLGQGPEFLTYFQNEAQLEKSRLLSDRFSAERPKGSFSTLEIQRTEQGDSAMYLCASSSIRTGDKNTEAFFGQGTRLTVV.

V gene TRBV4-1 combines with J gene TRBJ1-2; perhaps TRBD1 as D (6 bases). Germline V gives CDR1 MGHRA, CDR2 YSYEKL. The CDR3 runs to 12 residues. V lost 6 bases and J 12 bases, leaving 17 bases between the germline ends. This CDR3 reads CASRGDNGADTF. CDR3 nucleotides: TGCGCCAGCAGAGGGGACAATGGGGCCGACACCTTC.

This clonotype was seen a handful of times. The chain combines TRBV27 with TRBJ2-3; perhaps TRBD2 as D (6 bases). V lost 5 bases and J 2 bases, leaving 11 bases between the germline ends. Germline V CDR1 and CDR2: MNHEY, SMNVEV (reference sequence). CDR3 size: 14 residues. CDR3: CASSIGTLTDTQYF. DNA for the CDR3: TGTGCCAGCAGTATCGGGACTCTCACAGATACGCAGTATTTT.

The V gene is TRBV28, the J gene TRBJ1-1; tentative D call: TRBD1 (5 bases). With 6 bases removed from V and 7 bases from J, the gap between germline ends came to 18 bases. There are 14 residues in the CDR3. CDR1 and CDR2 from the germline V gene are MDHEN and SYDVKM. Written as DNA, the CDR3 is TGTGCCAGCAGCCGGGACTTTGTGAGCGTTGAAGCTTTCTTT. This sequence encodes CASSRDFVSVEAFF.

The chain links TRBV6-2 or TRBV6-3 to TRBJ2-7; 7 positions match TRBD2. The CDR3 is 15 residues long. The junction had 13 bases not matched to a gene; V was cut back by 4 bases and J by 7 bases. In germline, CDR1 is MNHEY, CDR2 SVGEGT. CDR3 DNA: TGTGCCAGCAGTTGGAGCGGGGCCATTGGGGTAGAGCAGTACGTC. Protein product: CASSWSGAIGVEQYV.

This clonotype was detected only a few times. The rearrangement links TRBV29-1 to TRBJ1-4; TRBD1 is a possible D gene (6 bases). Germline lookup yields CDR1 SQVTM and CDR2 ANQGSEA. The CDR3 sequence is 13 residues long. V was trimmed by 6 bases and J by 5 bases, leaving 13 bases between them. The CDR3 DNA follows: TGCAGCGTCCATACAGGGAACAATGAAAAACTGTTTTTT. Protein: CSVHTGNNEKLFF.

The chain uses TRBV25-1 and TRBJ2-6, with D unclear. In germline, CDR1 is MGHDK, CDR2 SYGVNS. V was cut by 11 bases and J by 5 bases, with 10 bases left in between. The CDR3 covers 12 residues. The CDR3 sequence is CAVQNWANVLTF. In DNA, the CDR3 is TGTGCCGTCCAAAACTGGGCCAACGTCCTGACTTTC.

This clonotype has just a few counts. The CDR3 region is CASSQGVAYNEQFF. Here the CDR3 DNA reads TGCGCCAGCAGCCAAGGGGTAGCATACAATGAGCAGTTCTTC. The V call is TRBV4-1, the J call TRBJ2-1; the D is unclear. The germline V and J ends were trimmed by 1 base and 4 bases, with 8 bases remaining between them. Germline V lookup: CDR1 MGHRA, CDR2 YSYEKL. This CDR3 is built from 14 residues.

This chain links TRBV15 with TRBJ1-2; TRBD1 aligns across 9 bases. With 5 bases clipped from V and 5 bases from J, the junction kept 9 bases outside the gene matches. CDR1 is LNHNV, CDR2 YYDKDF, per germline (reference sequence). The CDR3 contains 15 residues. Here the CDR3 DNA reads TGTGCCACCAGCTACACAGGGGGCTCTTTGTATGGCTACACCTTC. It translates to CATSYTGGSLYGYTF.

This clonotype was seen only a few times. The chain has TRBV12-5 and TRBJ1-1; weak D call: TRBD1 (6 bases). The V gene's germline CDR1 is LGHNT and CDR2 FRNRAP. V dropped 8 bases and J dropped 7 bases, with 20 bases sitting between them. The CDR3 is 14 residues long. The CDR3 sequence is CASSTIDRPLEAFF. Written as DNA, the CDR3 is TGTGCTAGTTCCACAATCGACAGGCCACTTGAAGCTTTCTTT.

The table lists this clonotype with a few counts. The chain couples TRBV27 to TRBJ2-7; D unclear. The V end lost 4 bases, the J end lost 0 bases, and 10 bases lay between the germline ends. Germline V gene lookup returns CDR1 MNHEY and CDR2 SMNVEV (reference sequence). The CDR3 sequence is 14 residues long. CDR3 coding DNA: TGTGCCAGCAGTTCCACTTTTCCCTCCTACGAGCAGTACTTC. Its translation is CASSSTFPSYEQYF.

A remark on this clonotype: At one end, the junction sequence differs from germline, possibly due to a read error. The rearrangement joins TRBV7-6 to TRBJ2-1; D remains ambiguous. CDR1 and CDR2 from the germline V gene are SGHVS and FNYEAQ. The CDR3 is 15 residues long. The CDR3: CTSSLGWSESNEQFF. The CDR3 bases are TGTACCAGCAGCTTAGGATGGAGCGAATCCAATGAGCAGTTCTTC.

J is TRBJ2-1 and V is TRBV12-3 or TRBV12-4; weak D call: TRBD1 (5 bases). This CDR3 is 14 amino acids long. Between the trimmed V and J ends, which lost 5 bases and 7 bases, there was a span of 15 bases. CDR3 sequence (DNA): TGTGCCAGCAGTCCGCCCCCGACAGTGAATGAGCAGTTCTTC. Translating gives CASSPPPTVNEQFF.

This clonotype came up a few times. J is TRBJ2-7 and V is TRBV28, with D possibly being TRBD1 (6 bases). Deletions cut 5 bases from V and 6 bases from J, with 14 bases between. Germline V gives CDR1 MDHEN, CDR2 SYDVKM. The CDR3 has 13 residues. CDR3 nucleotides: TGTGCCAGCAGTACAGGACAGACCAGCGAGCAGTACGTC. Protein product: CASSTGQTSEQYV.

The chain has TRBV12-5 and TRBJ2-2; the match to TRBD2 covers 9 bases. V trimming: 1 base; J trimming: 7 bases; junction bases outside the gene matches: 4. Germline values: CDR1 LGHNT, CDR2 FRNRAP. This CDR3 contains 15 residues. CDR3 in amino acids: CASGLAGTSYGELFF. The CDR3, as DNA: TGTGCTAGTGGTTTGGCGGGGACTAGCTACGGGGAGCTGTTTTTT.

V usage is TRBV12-3 or TRBV12-4 and J usage is TRBJ1-5; 8 bases are a match to TRBD1. The trim removed 4 bases at V and 5 bases at J, leaving 7 bases unmatched. The CDR3 is 15 residues long. The CDR3: CASSWTGRYDQPQHF. The CDR3 coding sequence is TGTGCCAGCAGTTGGACAGGGCGTTACGATCAGCCCCAGCATTTT.

The V call is TRBV7-6, the J call TRBJ2-3; D remains ambiguous. The CDR3 has 13 amino acids. V was clipped by 8 bases and J by 2 bases, with 11 bases between them. Germline V gene sequence: CDR1 SGHVS, CDR2 FNYEAQ. CDR3 DNA: TGTGCCAGCGCGAGGATAATCACAGATACGCAGTATTTT. This gives the protein CASARIITDTQYF.

This chain joins TRBV27 and TRBJ2-7; D assignment may be TRBD1 or TRBD2 (5 bases each). Trimming cost V 6 bases and J 5 bases, with 11 bases left between them. CDR1 is MNHEY, CDR2 SMNVEV, per germline (reference sequence). The CDR3 runs 12 residues. CDR3 bases: TGTGCCAGCAGCCGGGTGGGGGACGAGCAGTACTTC. It is translated as CASSRVGDEQYF.